The entry below gives a single T cell receptor beta chain sequence along with its context. No antigen is known for it. Deletions cut 1 base from V and 6 bases from J, with 10 bases between. Germline CDR1 MNHEY, CDR2 SVGEGT. The CDR3 contains 15 residues. The record originates from a study of T cell responses to AZD1222 COVID-19 vaccine. Overall study context: The analysis combined second doses at about 4 or about 12 weeks.

The assay was immunoSEQ multiplex PCR, and TCRdb's table has in-frame clones only and misses some. Of roughly 180,000 clones in the sample, approximately 91% were seen once. Study-wide results and limits: After the peak T cell response, and only then, were repertoires sampled. Donors were largely white British and mainly female; clonal diversity was possibly underestimated. Once two AZD1222 doses were given, Spike-specific TCR breadth and depth went up.

The chain carries TRBV6-2 or TRBV6-3 and TRBJ1-6; D is unresolved. The material sequenced was peripheral blood, taken on day 0 of AZD1222 vaccination. The receptor was isolated from an adult in good health. CDR3 sequence (DNA): TGTGCCAGCAGTTACTACGGACCGGCTAATTCACCCCTCCACTTT. The encoded protein is CASSYYGPANSPLHF.